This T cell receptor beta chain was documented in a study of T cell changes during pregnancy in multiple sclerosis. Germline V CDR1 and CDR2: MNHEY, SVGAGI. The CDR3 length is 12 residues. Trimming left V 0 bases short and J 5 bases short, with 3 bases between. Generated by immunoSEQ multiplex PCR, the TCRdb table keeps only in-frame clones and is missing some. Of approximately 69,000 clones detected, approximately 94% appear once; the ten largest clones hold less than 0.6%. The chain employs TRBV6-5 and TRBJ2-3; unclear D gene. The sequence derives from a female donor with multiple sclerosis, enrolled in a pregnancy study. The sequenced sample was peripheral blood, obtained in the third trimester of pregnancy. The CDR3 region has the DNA TGTGCCAGCAGTTACTCGAGAGATACGCAGTATTTT. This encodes CASSYSRDTQYF.